This paragraph covers one T cell receptor beta chain sequence. The sample belongs to a study of blood T cell repertoires in COVID-19. The germline V and J ends were trimmed by 2 bases and 3 bases, with 9 bases remaining between them. The CDR3 is 14 amino acids. The germline V gene encodes CDR1 SGHDT and CDR2 YYEEEE. Per the authors' pipeline: Estimation of nucleated cell counts relied on the amplification of reference gene primers. Assay: immunoSEQ multiplex PCR; the TCRdb copy retains only in-frame clones and omits some. V and J calls and clone size come straight from that table; D and trimming were deduced from the DNA. The sample holds a few hundred thousand clones, just under 85% seen once.

Sequenced material: peripheral blood. The chain links TRBV5-6 to TRBJ1-5; D remains unclear. This sequence originates from a woman in her forties or fifties with active or convalescent COVID-19. CDR3 nucleotides: TGTGCCAGCAGCTTTGGCCGAATCAATCAGCCCCAGCATTTT. The encoded protein is CASSFGRINQPQHF.